The 19 T cell receptor beta chains in this list originate from one sample, sequenced in a study of shared clonotypes between healthy human individuals. Here immunoSEQ multiplex PCR was the method, and the copy in TCRdb shows in-frame clones only, minus some. The sample shows about 1.5 million clones, roughly 98% of them seen only once. The specimen was naive CD4+ T cells sorted from blood. Subset described: CD45RA+ positively selected. The receptors derive from a young man in good health.

Written as DNA, the CDR3 is TGCGCCAGCAGCCGGCTTGGGGGCGATACGCAGTATTTT. Its protein product is CASSRLGGDTQYF. This chain joins TRBV5-1 and TRBJ2-3, with D maybe TRBD1 (6 bases). The V and J ends lost 4 bases and 6 bases respectively, with 12 bases between them. CDR1 and CDR2 (germline): SGHRS, YFSETQ. The CDR3 is 13 residues long.

CDR3 nucleotide sequence: TGTGCCAGCAGGAAAGGGGGGACAGGGCTGTGGGAGCAGTACTTC. Protein: CASRKGGTGLWEQYF. This chain links TRBV6-1 with TRBJ2-7, with 9 nucleotides matching TRBD1. CDR1 and CDR2 (germline): MNHNS, SASEGT. Losses at the gene ends were 6 bases for V and 7 bases for J; bases not matched to a gene: 13. The CDR3 consists of 15 residues.

This clone has just one count. This chain connects TRBV18 to TRBJ2-7; tentative D call: TRBD2 (6 bases). CDR1 is KGHSH and CDR2 is LQKENI in the germline V gene. V shed 0 bases and J shed 6 bases, with 18 bases lying between them. The CDR3 runs to 16 residues. As DNA, the CDR3 is TGTGCCAGCTCACCACCGCCGGGAGTAAAGCTATTCGAGCAGTACTTC. Its protein is CASSPPPGVKLFEQYF.

This chain links TRBV2 with TRBJ1-5; D unclear. The CDR3 has 13 residues. Trimming stripped 3 bases from V and 6 bases from J, with 9 bases between. Germline lookup yields CDR1 SNHLY and CDR2 FYNNEI. CDR3 amino acids: CASSDYAGQPQHF. CDR3 nucleotides: TGTGCCAGCAGTGATTACGCGGGTCAGCCCCAGCATTTT.

The chain is built from TRBV29-1 and TRBJ1-3; D remains unclear. The length of the CDR3 is 13 residues. V lost 4 bases and J 2 bases, leaving 9 bases between the germline ends. Germline loops: CDR1 SQVTM, CDR2 ANQGSEA. The CDR3 loop reads CSVGAGAGNTIYF. CDR3 DNA: TGCAGCGTTGGGGCAGGAGCTGGAAACACCATATATTTT.

The V and J genes are TRBV7-2 and TRBJ2-2; D remains ambiguous. Germline-derived CDR1 and CDR2 are SGHTA and FQGNSA. The CDR3 length is 15 residues. V was pared by 0 bases and J by 1 base, with 6 bases between. CDR3 residues: CASSLAALNTGELFF. The CDR3 DNA reads as TGTGCCAGCAGCTTAGCAGCCTTGAACACCGGGGAGCTGTTTTTT.

V is TRBV19 and J is TRBJ1-2; 7 bases fit TRBD1. Germline values: CDR1 LNHDA, CDR2 SQIVND (reference sequence). With V trimmed by 4 bases and J by 0 bases, 5 bases remained unmatched. The CDR3 consists of 15 residues. The CDR3 DNA reads TGTGCCAGTAGTACGGACAGGCTCCCTAACTATGGCTACACCTTC. It encodes CASSTDRLPNYGYTF.

This clone was seen just once. The chain employs TRBV7-2 and TRBJ2-2; D gene unclear. CDR3 length: 12 amino acids. Deletions cut 7 bases from V and 4 bases from J, with 7 bases between. Per germline, CDR1 SGHTA and CDR2 FQGNSA. The CDR3 coding sequence is TGTGCCAGCAAGCTTGGCACCGGGGAGCTGTTTTTT. This sequence encodes CASKLGTGELFF.

The genes are TRBV10-1 and TRBJ1-3, with D hard to call. The CDR3 consists of 15 residues. Germline values: CDR1 WNHNN, CDR2 SYGVQD (reference sequence). Trimming shortened V by 3 bases and J by 0 bases, and 9 bases separated the two germline ends. CDR3 region: CASSDSSGSGNTIYF. Here the CDR3 DNA reads TGCGCCAGCAGTGATTCCTCAGGCTCTGGAAACACCATATATTTT.

With respect to this clone: This CDR3 is also generated by other DNA sequences in the sample. This chain uses TRBV18 with TRBJ2-1; D unclear. V lost 2 bases to trimming and J lost 0 bases, with 8 bases between them. Germline CDR1 reads KGHSH; CDR2 reads LQKENI. This CDR3 comprises 15 residues. CDR3 bases: TGTGCCAGCTCACCAATGAGTAGCTCCTACAATGAGCAGTTCTTC. It specifies CASSPMSSSYNEQFF.

The chain employs TRBV19 and TRBJ2-7; 8 bases are a match to TRBD2. V shed 3 bases and J 3 bases; nucleotides not matched to a gene: 4. Germline V CDR1 and CDR2: LNHDA, SQIVND (reference sequence). CDR3 length equals 14 residues. CDR3 sequence (DNA): TGTGCCAGTAGTATCTCGGGAGGGTTCTACGAGCAGTACTTC. This sequence encodes CASSISGGFYEQYF.

V is TRBV9 and J is TRBJ2-5; TRBD2 matches at 13 bases. The V gene's germline CDR1 is SGDLS and CDR2 YYNGEE. The CDR3 is 16 residues long. V dropped 0 bases and J dropped 5; count of bases not matched to a gene: 4. The CDR3 is CASSVGTSGSGETQYF. Written as DNA, the CDR3 is TGTGCCAGCAGCGTAGGGACTAGCGGGAGTGGTGAGACCCAGTACTTC. Drawing the rest from reference TRBV9 and TRBJ2-5, the complete variable domain is DSGVTQTPKHLITATGQRVTLRCSPRSGDLSVYWYQQSLDQGLQFLIQYYNGEERAKGNILERFSAQQFPDLHSELNLSSLELGDSALYFCASSVGTSGSGETQYFGPGTRLLVL.

This clone was counted a single time. The same CDR3 arises from other DNA sequences in this sample as well. The genes are TRBV18 and TRBJ1-5; 7 bases line up with TRBD1. The V segment lost 3 bases and the J segment 4 bases; nucleotides outside the gene matches: 3. CDR3 length equals 14 residues. CDR1 is KGHSH, CDR2 LQKENI, per germline. CDR3 nucleotides: TGTGCCAGCTCACCTACAGGGGTAAATCAGCCCCAGCATTTT. Amino acids: CASSPTGVNQPQHF.

The chain combines TRBV4-2 with TRBJ2-3; 8 positions agree with TRBD1. The length of the CDR3 is 15 residues. Germline CDR1 is LGHNA and CDR2 is YNFKEQ. Germline trimming cut 1 base from V and 4 bases from J; bases unmatched to any gene: 4. This CDR3 is CASSQVGQGPDTQYF. The DNA for the CDR3 is TGTGCCAGCAGCCAAGTTGGACAGGGACCAGATACGCAGTATTTT.

The chain combines TRBV7-3 with TRBJ2-6; the D gene could be TRBD1 or TRBD2 (5 bases each). V was clipped by 5 bases and J by 1 base, with 9 bases between them. The V gene's germline CDR1 is SGHTA and CDR2 FQGTGA. The CDR3 length is 15 residues. The CDR3, as DNA: TGTGCCAGCAGCCCGGGGCCTTCTGGGGCCAACGTCCTGACTTTC. Its translation: CASSPGPSGANVLTF.

The rearrangement uses TRBV9 and TRBJ2-1; D is unresolved. Germline assignment: CDR1 SGDLS and CDR2 YYNGEE. Trimming pared 4 bases from V and 0 bases from J, leaving 11 bases between. The CDR3 sequence is 15 residues long. The CDR3 spells CASSPVASSYNEQFF. The CDR3 DNA reads as TGTGCCAGCAGCCCTGTTGCGAGCTCCTACAATGAGCAGTTCTTC.

V is TRBV7-3 and J is TRBJ2-1; 10 bases map to TRBD2. The V segment lost 8 bases and the J segment 6 bases; nucleotides outside the gene matches: 19. The CDR3 has 18 amino acids. CDR1 is SGHTA and CDR2 is FQGTGA in the germline V gene. The CDR3 sequence: CASAMLPGLAGVFNEQFF. In DNA form, the CDR3 reads TGTGCCAGCGCGATGCTTCCTGGGCTAGCGGGAGTATTCAATGAGCAGTTCTTC. Drawing the rest from reference TRBV7-3 and TRBJ2-1, the complete variable domain is GAGVSQTPSNKVTEKGKYVELRCDPISGHTALYWYRQSLGQGPEFLIYFQGTGAADDSGLPNDRFFAVRPEGSVSTLKIQRTERGDSAVYLCASAMLPGLAGVFNEQFFGPGTRLTVL.

The V call is TRBV30, the J call TRBJ2-1, with unresolved D. V was cut by 1 base and J by 3 bases, with 4 bases left in between. Germline loops: CDR1 GTSNPN, CDR2 SVGIG (reference sequence). CDR3 length: 12 amino acids. The CDR3 reads CAWSDIYNEQFF. CDR3 nucleotide sequence: TGTGCCTGGAGTGATATCTACAATGAGCAGTTCTTC. Full variable domain (missing parts from reference TRBV30 and TRBJ2-1): SQTIHQWPATLVQPVGSPLSLECTVEGTSNPNLYWYRQAAGRGLQLLFYSVGIGQISSEVPQNLSASRPQDRQFILSSKKLLLSDSGFYLCAWSDIYNEQFFGPGTRLTVL.

The rearrangement links TRBV29-1 to TRBJ2-7; D is perhaps TRBD1 (6 bases). CDR3 size: 14 residues. V was shortened by 4 bases and J by 3 bases, with 16 bases between the two germline ends. Germline V gives CDR1 SQVTM, CDR2 ANQGSEA. CDR3 amino acids: CSVVAGATVYEQYF. CDR3 bases: TGCAGCGTTGTGGCAGGGGCGACTGTCTACGAGCAGTACTTC.